The 24 T cell receptor beta chains below were found in one sample sequenced in a study of Graves' ophthalmopathy and Graves' hyperthyroidism. TCR beta CDR3 regions were amplified from RNA transcripts. First-round RT-PCR used HTBI primers; second-round multiplex PCR followed. TCRdb redid the calling of the multiplex PCR reads with MiXCR, one entry per CDR3 protein. The data show 300,000 to 400,000 distinct CDR3 sequences, about a sixth seen once. The sequenced sample consisted of peripheral blood. Every receptor here comes from an adult man with Graves' ophthalmopathy.

Written as DNA, the CDR3 is TGTGCCACCAGTGAGGAAAAAGCGGGAGGGCTAACCAAAAACATTCAGTACTTC. This encodes CATSEEKAGGLTKNIQYF. V usage is TRBV24-1 and J usage is TRBJ2-4; TRBD2 agrees at 10 bases. The V gene end was trimmed by 4 bases and the J gene end by 2 bases; junction bases not matched to a gene: 10. This CDR3 has 18 residues. The germline V gene has CDR1 KGHDR and CDR2 SFDVKD.

V gene TRBV28 combines with J gene TRBJ1-2, with D perhaps matching TRBD1 (5 bases). Per the germline V gene, CDR1 is MDHEN and CDR2 is SYDVKM. The CDR3 runs 16 residues. The ends were cut back, 6 bases at V and 2 bases at J, with 19 bases in the middle. The CDR3 nucleotides are TGTGCCAGCAGCCCGATTGCGGGACGACGGAACTATGGCTACACCTTC. Residues: CASSPIAGRRNYGYTF.

This clonotype appeared many times. The chain joins TRBV5-1 to TRBJ2-7; 7 bases are shared with TRBD2. The CDR3 is made up of 14 amino acids. From germline, CDR1 is SGHRS and CDR2 YFSETQ. V lost 3 bases, J lost 2 bases, and 5 bases stayed unmatched. The CDR3 sequence is CASSWGRETYEQYF. The CDR3, as DNA: TGCGCCAGCAGCTGGGGGAGGGAGACCTACGAGCAGTACTTC.

This clonotype was detected many times. The rearrangement links TRBV28 to TRBJ2-7; TRBD2 agrees at 11 bases. The CDR3 totals 14 residues. V shed 6 bases, J shed 6 bases, and the junction held 7 bases outside the gene matches. Germline-derived CDR1 and CDR2 are MDHEN and SYDVKM. CDR3: CASRGLSGGAEQYF. DNA of the CDR3: TGTGCCAGCAGGGGACTTAGCGGGGGGGCCGAGCAGTACTTC.

This clonotype was observed at least ten times. The rearrangement uses TRBV28 and TRBJ2-5; 7 bases are shared with TRBD1. This CDR3 region has 14 residues. The V gene end was trimmed by 6 bases and the J gene end by 1 base; junction bases not matched to a gene: 5. CDR1 is MDHEN, CDR2 SYDVKM, per germline. CDR3 sequence reads: CASSQGDFQETQYF. CDR3 coding DNA: TGTGCCAGCAGCCAGGGGGATTTCCAAGAGACCCAGTACTTC.

This clonotype was detected many times. V usage is TRBV11-2 and J usage is TRBJ1-6; D perhaps matches TRBD1 (5 bases). Trimming pared 2 bases from V and 6 bases from J, leaving 17 bases between. The germline gives CDR1 SGHAT, CDR2 FQNNGV. CDR3 size: 17 residues. The CDR3 nucleotides read TGTGCCAGCAGCTTACACAGGCCCACCAAACGTAATTCACCCCTCCACTTT. Its translation: CASSLHRPTKRNSPLHF.

This clonotype was counted many times. The chain joins TRBV2 to TRBJ1-5, with a tentative D call TRBD1 (6 bases). V dropped 7 bases and J dropped 1 base, with 14 bases sitting between them. Germline lookup yields CDR1 SNHLY and CDR2 FYNNEI. This CDR3 region has 15 residues. CDR3 amino acids: CASTTDRSSNQPQHF. In DNA form, the CDR3 reads TGTGCCAGCACTACCGACAGGTCAAGCAATCAGCCCCAGCATTTT.

This clonotype showed up many times. The V gene is TRBV12-3 or TRBV12-4, the J gene TRBJ1-6; the D gene is possibly TRBD1 (5 bases). This CDR3 comprises 15 residues. Between the trimmed V and J ends, which lost 5 bases and 6 bases, there was a span of 14 bases. The CDR3 DNA sequence: TGTGCCAGCAGTGCCCATGGGGGGAGTAATTCACCCCTCCACTTT. Translation: CASSAHGGSNSPLHF.

In its sample, this clonotype was seen many times. The V and J genes are TRBV28 and TRBJ2-7, with D possibly being TRBD2 (5 bases). The V end lost 5 bases, the J end lost 2 bases, and 16 bases lay between the germline ends. Germline lookup yields CDR1 MDHEN and CDR2 SYDVKM. This CDR3 has 15 residues. CDR3 bases: TGTGCCAGCAGTCTTATGGACGGGATTACCTACGAGCAGTACTTC. Encoded protein: CASSLMDGITYEQYF.

This clonotype was seen repeatedly, ten times or more. The chain is built from TRBV4-3 and TRBJ1-2; D is perhaps TRBD1 (5 bases). Trimming removed 4 bases at V and 8 bases at J, with 17 bases between. The CDR3 loop spans 14 amino acids. The germline gives CDR1 LGHNA, CDR2 YSLEER. The CDR3 nucleotides are TGCGCCAGCAGCCGGACCGCCGGGGACCGGGGCTACACCTTC. This sequence encodes CASSRTAGDRGYTF.

This clonotype has ten or more counts. The rearrangement joins TRBV27 to TRBJ2-7; 11 bases line up with TRBD2. The CDR3 is made up of 15 amino acids. J lost 3 bases, V lost 8 bases, and 9 bases had no gene match. The germline CDR1 and CDR2 sequences are MNHEY and SMNVEV (reference sequence). The CDR3 DNA follows: TGTGCCAGCGGTGGCCTAGCGGGAGGTGACTACGAGCAGTACTTC. The encoded protein is CASGGLAGGDYEQYF.

V gene TRBV11-1 combines with J gene TRBJ2-2, with a possible D match to TRBD2 (6 bases). The V end lost 4 bases, the J end lost 0 bases, and 15 bases lay between the germline ends. The germline CDR1 and CDR2 sequences are SGHAT and FQDESV (reference sequence). The CDR3 length is 17 residues. This chain's CDR3 is CASSSPAGTSNTGELFF. The DNA of the CDR3 is TGTGCCAGCAGCTCCCCGGCGGGGACGTCGAACACCGGGGAGCTGTTTTTT.

This clonotype has at least ten counts. V usage is TRBV13 and J usage is TRBJ1-1; 8 bases align to TRBD1. Germline lookup yields CDR1 PRHDT and CDR2 FYEKMQ (reference sequence). V shed 5 bases and J 7 bases; nucleotides not matched to a gene: 9. This CDR3 has 14 residues. In DNA form, the CDR3 reads TGTGCCAGCAGCCCTTTGGACAGGGTTGATGAAGCTTTCTTT. Translated, it gives CASSPLDRVDEAFF.

This clonotype was seen only once. The V gene is TRBV2, the J gene TRBJ2-7, with D perhaps matching TRBD2 (5 bases). CDR1 is SNHLY and CDR2 is FYNNEI in the germline V gene. This CDR3 is built from 15 residues. Trimming took off 0 bases at V and 2 bases at J, with 11 bases between the two ends. CDR3 sequence reads: CASSEASGAAYEQYF. The CDR3 bases are TGTGCCAGCAGTGAAGCCAGCGGAGCCGCCTACGAGCAGTACTTC.

This clonotype was detected ten times or more. V gene TRBV6-5 combines with J gene TRBJ1-6; tentative D call: TRBD1 (6 bases). Trimming took 2 bases from V and 5 from J, leaving 7 bases between them. Per the germline V gene, CDR1 is MNHEY and CDR2 is SVGAGI. This CDR3 has 14 residues. The CDR3 DNA sequence: TGTGCCAGCAGTTACCGACAGGATAATTCACCCCTCCACTTT. This encodes CASSYRQDNSPLHF.

This clonotype was picked up many times. This chain links TRBV6-5 with TRBJ2-2, with no clear D. This CDR3 region has 15 residues. Germline CDR1 is MNHEY and CDR2 is SVGAGI. The V end lost 2 bases, the J end lost 4 bases, and 11 bases lay between the germline ends. In DNA form, the CDR3 reads TGTGCCAGCAGTTACGTGGAGTTCAGCACCGGGGAGCTGTTTTTT. As protein: CASSYVEFSTGELFF.

V is TRBV9 and J is TRBJ2-2, with D possibly matching TRBD2 (6 bases). This CDR3 comprises 18 residues. Trimming removed 0 bases at V and 9 bases at J, with 24 bases between. Germline-derived CDR1 and CDR2 are SGDLS and YYNGEE. DNA of the CDR3: TGTGCCAGCAGCGTAGCTACCCCAGGCCGGGGGAGTACCTGGGAGCTGTTTTTT. The encoded protein is CASSVATPGRGSTWELFF.

The chain combines TRBV28 with TRBJ2-5; 8 nucleotides line up with TRBD1. The CDR3 is 14 amino acids. Germline lookup yields CDR1 MDHEN and CDR2 SYDVKM. Trimming removed 5 bases from V and 7 bases from J; junction bases left unmatched: 9. DNA for the CDR3: TGTGCCAGCAGTGTACATCAGGGGGCAGGGACCCAGTACTTC. Protein sequence: CASSVHQGAGTQYF.

This clonotype was recorded at least ten times. This chain uses TRBV6-5 with TRBJ1-2, with D uncertain. The CDR3 runs to 14 residues. Germline V gives CDR1 MNHEY, CDR2 SVGAGI. Trimming cost V 3 bases and J 0 bases, with 8 bases left between them. Here the CDR3 reads CASSYSEANYGYTF. The CDR3 bases are TGTGCCAGCAGTTATTCCGAAGCTAACTATGGCTACACCTTC.

Concerning this clonotype itself: At one end, the junction sequence differs from germline, possibly due to a read error. V gene TRBV6-4 combines with J gene TRBJ1-6; the D is unclear. The CDR3 is 18 residues long. Germline V CDR1 and CDR2: MRHNA, SNTAGT. The CDR3: CASSYSRPLNTDNSPLHF. The CDR3 DNA reads as TGTGCCAGCAGTTACTCGCGTCCGCTCAACACCGATAATTCACCCCTCCACTTT.

Ten or more counts support this clonotype. V and J are TRBV7-2 and TRBJ1-1; D ambiguous. Germline CDR1 reads SGHTA; CDR2 reads FQGNSA. V was cut by 2 bases and J by 4 bases, with 14 bases left in between. The CDR3 sequence is 15 residues long. CDR3 coding DNA: TGTGCCAGCAGCTTAAGCCCCAGGACGGGCACTGAAGCTTTCTTT. As protein: CASSLSPRTGTEAFF.

This clonotype was seen many times. V and J are TRBV19 and TRBJ2-5, with 8 bases identical to TRBD1. The CDR3 contains 15 residues. The J segment lost 3 bases and the V segment lost 5 bases, leaving 8 bases of the junction unmatched. CDR1 is LNHDA and CDR2 is SQIVND in the germline V gene (reference sequence). In nucleotides, the CDR3 is TGTGCCAGTAGTTTTGCAGGGGGCAGGGAAGAGACCCAGTACTTC. It yields the protein CASSFAGGREETQYF.

This clonotype appeared many times. The V and J genes are TRBV29-1 and TRBJ1-2; 10 bases align to TRBD1. In germline, CDR1 is SQVTM, CDR2 ANQGSEA. The CDR3 contains 13 residues. The V segment lost 6 bases and the J segment 5 bases; nucleotides outside the gene matches: 6. DNA of the CDR3: TGCAGCGTGACAGGGGGCCAGTTATATGGCTACACCTTC. This sequence encodes CSVTGGQLYGYTF.

The table lists this clonotype with many counts. The chain employs TRBV11-2 and TRBJ1-3, with unresolved D. CDR1 and CDR2 from the germline V gene are SGHAT and FQNNGV. The CDR3 consists of 13 residues. V lost 3 bases and J lost 0, with 3 bases in between. The CDR3 sequence is CASSFGSGNTIYF. Written as DNA, the CDR3 is TGTGCCAGCAGCTTCGGCTCTGGAAACACCATATATTTT.